This is a list of T cell receptor beta chains from one sample in a study of T-cell memory formation after mild COVID-19. TCRdb re-called the 5' RACE reads through MiXCR, storing one row per CDR3 protein. The data hold 350,000 or so distinct CDR3 sequences, with over 10% observed a single time. The sequencing input was PBMCs or a T cell subset sorted from them (not recorded which). These receptors came from a man between 18 and 29 years old who had mild COVID-19 (a few samples of this study predate the infection). Cell type and time point are not known. Each CDR3 is given with its conserved first and last residue.

cdr3_aa | j_call | v_call
CASSAGRAQETQYF | TRBJ2-5 | TRBV7-2
CSATSAGERYGYTF | TRBJ1-2 | TRBV20-1
CASGDRESEKLFF | TRBJ1-4 | TRBV3-1
CSVDDDQSIYGYTF | TRBJ1-2 | TRBV29-1
CASSDSRSLGNTIYF | TRBJ1-3 | TRBV6-4
CASSPALGNNEQYF | TRBJ2-7 | TRBV7-9
CASSQEGLLETAFF | TRBJ1-1 | TRBV4-3
CATSDHRPGLARETQYF | TRBJ2-5 | TRBV24-1
CATSRDWGPGNTIYF | TRBJ1-3 | TRBV15
CASSSRGQGPYNEQFF | TRBJ2-1 | TRBV7-8
CASSLSTGNNEQFF | TRBJ2-1 | TRBV7-3
CASSLWAGGADTQYF | TRBJ2-3 | TRBV7-6
CASSSRGGPGDTQYF | TRBJ2-3 | TRBV12-3/TRBV12-4
CASSLEYRGCEYF | TRBJ2-3 | TRBV7-8
CASSPSPGTSSNAAKNIQYF | TRBJ2-4 | TRBV5-1
CASREAEALF | TRBJ1-1 | TRBV12-3/TRBV12-4
CASSGRSVEQYF | TRBJ2-7 | TRBV7-8
CASSLTSGGKDTQYF | TRBJ2-3 | TRBV7-2
CATSGGRQPQHF | TRBJ1-5 | TRBV6-6
CASSPKSTGQETQYF | TRBJ2-5 | TRBV4-1
CSVETTGMGTEAFF | TRBJ1-1 | TRBV29-1
CASSPLKYQETQYF | TRBJ2-5 | TRBV7-8
CSVEATGVGYGYTF | TRBJ1-2 | TRBV29-1
CASSPPGVNIQYF | TRBJ2-4 | TRBV12-3/TRBV12-4
CASSLEGVYQETQYF | TRBJ2-5 | TRBV5-1
CASIGGKETQYF | TRBJ2-5 | TRBV28
CASSLYPPSGTF | TRBJ1-2 | TRBV7-2
CSAVDREDSNQPQHF | TRBJ1-5 | TRBV20-1
CASSSSPGQGTAGELFF | TRBJ2-2 | TRBV7-6